These 17 T cell receptor beta chains were all obtained from the same sample, sequenced in a study of blood T cell repertoires in COVID-19. Clones were sequenced by immunoSEQ multiplex PCR, and TCRdb holds only the in-frame ones, with some missing. The table lists around 70,000 clones, around 80% of them singletons. The sequenced material came from peripheral blood. The receptors stem from a man aged 50 to 60 with COVID-19, enrolled during active disease.

V usage is TRBV19 and J usage is TRBJ2-1, with 9 bases lining up with TRBD2. CDR1 and CDR2 (germline): LNHDA, SQIVND (reference sequence). V gave up 1 base and J gave up 6 bases; unmatched junction bases: 13. There are 18 residues in the CDR3. Here the CDR3 DNA reads TGTGCCAGTAGTATAGTCCTACAGGGGCTAGCGGGACTCAATGAGCAGTTCTTC. Protein: CASSIVLQGLAGLNEQFF.

The chain has TRBV28 and TRBJ2-1; TRBD2 might be the D (6 bases). The CDR3 is 13 amino acids. V was cut by 5 bases and J by 12 bases, with 17 bases left in between. Per the germline V gene, CDR1 is MDHEN and CDR2 is SYDVKM. The CDR3 spells CASSPRRIGGQFF. CDR3 sequence (DNA): TGTGCCAGCAGTCCCCGTAGGATCGGGGGGCAGTTCTTC.

This clone was observed a few times. The chain carries TRBV5-6 and TRBJ1-5, with D perhaps TRBD1 (6 bases). The germline V gene has CDR1 SGHDT and CDR2 YYEEEE. The length of the CDR3 is 15 residues. Trimming removed 2 bases from V and 9 bases from J, with 18 bases in between. Written as DNA, the CDR3 is TGTGCCAGCAGCTTTGGCAGGGGCGCGCAGAGGCCCCAGCATTTT. Protein product: CASSFGRGAQRPQHF.

This rearrangement joins TRBV7-9 to TRBJ1-4, with TRBD1 matching 8 bases. CDR1 is SEHNR, CDR2 FQNEAQ, per germline (reference sequence). Trimming at V came to 5 bases and at J to 8 bases, leaving 4 bases not matched to a gene. CDR3 length equals 13 residues. The CDR3 DNA reads TGTGCCAGCAGCCCCCGGACAGGGGAAAAACTGTTTTTT. It translates to CASSPRTGEKLFF.

The chain joins TRBV30 to TRBJ1-2; 9 positions agree with TRBD1. V was pared by 2 bases and J by 6 bases, with 7 bases of the junction left unmatched. Germline values: CDR1 GTSNPN, CDR2 SVGIG (reference sequence). The CDR3 is 14 residues long. CDR3 amino acids: CAWSMGQGGDGYTF. The CDR3 bases are TGTGCCTGGAGTATGGGACAGGGAGGGGATGGCTACACCTTC.

V usage is TRBV6-2 or TRBV6-3 and J usage is TRBJ2-7; possibly TRBD1 for D (6 bases). The V gene lost 6 bases and the J gene lost 4 bases, with 10 bases spanning the gap. Per the germline V gene, CDR1 is MNHEY and CDR2 is SVGEGT. The CDR3 consists of 12 residues. The CDR3: CASSRTGYEQYF. CDR3 nucleotides: TGTGCCAGCAGCAGAACAGGGTACGAGCAGTACTTC.

The chain has TRBV6-1 and TRBJ1-2; TRBD1 agrees at 8 bases. V lost 2 bases and J lost 2; bases outside the gene matches: 4. CDR3 size: 15 residues. From germline, CDR1 is MNHNS and CDR2 SASEGT. The CDR3, as DNA: TGTGCCAGCAGTGAAAGGGGACAGGAGAACTATGGCTACACCTTC. Translated: CASSERGQENYGYTF.

The chain employs TRBV2 and TRBJ1-6, with a weak D call TRBD1 (5 bases). Germline lookup yields CDR1 SNHLY and CDR2 FYNNEI. The CDR3 consists of 15 residues. The V end lost 10 bases, the J end lost 3 bases, and 16 bases lay between the germline ends. The CDR3 DNA sequence: TGTGCCACAAGGGGAGGGAACGTCTATAATTCACCCCTCCACTTT. Amino acid sequence: CATRGGNVYNSPLHF.

The chain combines TRBV27 with TRBJ2-1; TRBD2 matches at 10 bases. With 4 bases clipped from V and 14 bases from J, the junction kept 11 bases outside the gene matches. This CDR3 is 14 amino acids long. CDR1 is MNHEY, CDR2 SMNVEV, per germline (reference sequence). The CDR3 nucleotides are TGTGCCAGCAGTTACGCGGCTAGCGGGAGATCTAAGTTCTTC. It yields the protein CASSYAASGRSKFF.

This clone was counted a single time. The V gene is TRBV4-3, the J gene TRBJ2-1, with TRBD1 matching over 7 bases. The CDR3 extends over 14 amino acids. With 1 base clipped from V and 10 bases from J, the junction kept 7 bases outside the gene matches. Per the germline V gene, CDR1 is LGHNA and CDR2 is YSLEER. The CDR3 sequence: CASSQVTGAWEQFF. The DNA of the CDR3 is TGCGCCAGCAGCCAAGTAACAGGGGCATGGGAGCAGTTCTTC.

The chain couples TRBV7-8 to TRBJ2-7; 10 nucleotides agree with TRBD2. Germline lookup yields CDR1 SGHVS and CDR2 FQNEAQ. This CDR3 spans 15 amino acids. The trim removed 2 bases at V and 4 bases at J, leaving 5 bases unmatched. The DNA of the CDR3 is TGTGCCAGCAGCTTAAAAGCTAGCGGGGGATACGAGCAGTACTTC. Translation: CASSLKASGGYEQYF.

The gene calls are TRBV6-1 and TRBJ1-1; D gene uncertain. Per germline, CDR1 MNHNS and CDR2 SASEGT. V lost 2 bases to trimming and J lost 6 bases, with 7 bases between them. The CDR3 has 12 amino acids. The CDR3 DNA is TGTGCCAGCAGTGAACTCGGGGCTGAAGCTTTCTTT. It specifies CASSELGAEAFF.

The chain carries TRBV29-1 and TRBJ2-7, with 9 bases matching TRBD1. This CDR3 has 15 residues. V shed 5 bases and J 5 bases; nucleotides not matched to a gene: 13. In germline, CDR1 is SQVTM, CDR2 ANQGSEA. The CDR3 nucleotides read TGCAGCGTTTCAGTCTCCGGGACAGGGTATGACGAGCAGTACTTC. Its translation: CSVSVSGTGYDEQYF.

The genes are TRBV25-1 and TRBJ2-7; 9 bases are a match to TRBD1. Looked up from germline, CDR1 is MGHDK and CDR2 is SYGVNS. The CDR3 is made up of 14 amino acids. Losses at the gene ends were 8 bases for V and 3 bases for J; bases not matched to a gene: 8. The CDR3 sequence is CASRETGGDYEQYF. CDR3 sequence (DNA): TGTGCCAGCCGGGAGACAGGGGGTGACTACGAGCAGTACTTC.

This chain uses TRBV6-1 with TRBJ2-7; 8 bases align to TRBD1. The germline V gene encodes CDR1 MNHNS and CDR2 SASEGT. The J segment lost 5 bases and the V segment lost 1 base, leaving 4 bases of the junction unmatched. The CDR3 totals 14 residues. CDR3 sequence: CASSEGTGMHEQYF. CDR3 coding DNA: TGTGCCAGCAGTGAAGGGACAGGGATGCACGAGCAGTACTTC.

The chain couples TRBV11-2 to TRBJ2-5; 9 nucleotides line up with TRBD1. CDR1 is SGHAT, CDR2 FQNNGV, per germline. Trimming at V came to 6 bases and at J to 0 bases, leaving 5 bases not matched to a gene. This CDR3 is 15 amino acids long. The chain's CDR3 is CASRDRGPNQETQYF. As DNA, the CDR3 is TGTGCCAGCAGGGACAGGGGACCCAACCAAGAGACCCAGTACTTC. The complete variable domain, with remaining parts taken from reference TRBV11-2 and TRBJ2-5, reads EAGVAQSPRYKIIEKRQSVAFWCNPISGHATLYWYQQILGQGPKLLIQFQNNGVVDDSQLPKDRFSAERLKGVDSTLKIQPAKLEDSAVYLCASRDRGPNQETQYFGPGTRLLVL.

The rearrangement uses TRBV9 and TRBJ1-3; the D is unclear. V was cut by 2 bases and J by 2 bases, with 11 bases left in between. Germline V gives CDR1 SGDLS, CDR2 YYNGEE. This CDR3 is 15 amino acids long. CDR3: CASSVGSYAGNTIYF. CDR3 coding DNA: TGTGCCAGCAGCGTCGGGTCTTACGCTGGAAACACCATATATTTT.